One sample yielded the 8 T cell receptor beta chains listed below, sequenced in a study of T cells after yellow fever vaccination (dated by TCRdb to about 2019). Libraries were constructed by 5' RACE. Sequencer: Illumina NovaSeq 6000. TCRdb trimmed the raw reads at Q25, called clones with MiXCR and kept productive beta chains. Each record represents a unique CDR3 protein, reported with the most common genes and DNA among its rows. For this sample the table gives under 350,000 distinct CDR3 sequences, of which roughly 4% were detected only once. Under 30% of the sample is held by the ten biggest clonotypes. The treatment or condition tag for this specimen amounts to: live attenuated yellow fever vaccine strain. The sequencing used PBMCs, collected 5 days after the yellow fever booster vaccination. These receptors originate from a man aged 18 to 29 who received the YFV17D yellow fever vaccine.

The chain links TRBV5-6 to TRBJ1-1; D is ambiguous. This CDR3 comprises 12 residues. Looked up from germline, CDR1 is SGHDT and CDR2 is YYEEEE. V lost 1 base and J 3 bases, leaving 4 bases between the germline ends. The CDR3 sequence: CASSLMDTEAFF. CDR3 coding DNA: TGTGCCAGCAGCTTGATGGACACTGAAGCTTTCTTT.

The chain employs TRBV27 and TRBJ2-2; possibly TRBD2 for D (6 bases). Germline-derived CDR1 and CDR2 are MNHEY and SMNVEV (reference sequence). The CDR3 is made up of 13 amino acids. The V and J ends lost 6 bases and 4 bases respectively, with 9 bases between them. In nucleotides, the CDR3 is TGTGCCAGCAGGGCGGGGCTCACCGGGGAGCTGTTTTTT. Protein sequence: CASRAGLTGELFF.

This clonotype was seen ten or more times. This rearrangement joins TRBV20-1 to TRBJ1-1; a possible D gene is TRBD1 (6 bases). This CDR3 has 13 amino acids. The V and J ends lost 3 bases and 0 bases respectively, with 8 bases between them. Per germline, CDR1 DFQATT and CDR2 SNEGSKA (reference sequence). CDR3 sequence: CSARGDMNTEAFF. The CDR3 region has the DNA TGCAGTGCTAGGGGGGACATGAACACTGAAGCTTTCTTT.

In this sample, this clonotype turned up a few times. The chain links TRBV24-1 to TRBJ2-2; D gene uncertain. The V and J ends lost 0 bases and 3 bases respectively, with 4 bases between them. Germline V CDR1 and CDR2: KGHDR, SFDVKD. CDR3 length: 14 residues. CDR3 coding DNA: TGTGCCACCAGTGATTTGGCCCACACCGGGGAGCTGTTTTTT. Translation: CATSDLAHTGELFF.

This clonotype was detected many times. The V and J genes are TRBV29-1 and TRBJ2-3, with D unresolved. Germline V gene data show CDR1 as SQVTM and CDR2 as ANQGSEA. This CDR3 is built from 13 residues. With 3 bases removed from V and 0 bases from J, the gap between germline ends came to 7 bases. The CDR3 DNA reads TGCAGCGTTGACCCCTCTAGCACAGATACGCAGTATTTT. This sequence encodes CSVDPSSTDTQYF.

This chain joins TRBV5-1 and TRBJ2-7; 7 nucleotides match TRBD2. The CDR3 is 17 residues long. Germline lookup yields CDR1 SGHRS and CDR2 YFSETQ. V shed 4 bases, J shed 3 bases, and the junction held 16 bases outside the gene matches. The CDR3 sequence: CASSPRAGDLGNYEQYF. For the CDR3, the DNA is TGCGCCAGCAGCCCGAGGGCGGGGGATTTGGGGAACTACGAGCAGTACTTC.

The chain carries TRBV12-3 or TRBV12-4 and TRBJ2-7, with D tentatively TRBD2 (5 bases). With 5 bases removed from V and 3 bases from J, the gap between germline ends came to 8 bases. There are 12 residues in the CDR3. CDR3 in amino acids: CASSRTDYEQYF. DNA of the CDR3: TGTGCCAGCAGTAGGACTGACTACGAGCAGTACTTC.

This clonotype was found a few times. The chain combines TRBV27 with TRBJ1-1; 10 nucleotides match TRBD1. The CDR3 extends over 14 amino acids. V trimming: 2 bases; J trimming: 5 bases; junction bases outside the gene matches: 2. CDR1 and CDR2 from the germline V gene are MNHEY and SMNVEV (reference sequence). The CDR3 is CASSLDRGQTEAFF. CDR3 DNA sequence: TGTGCCAGCAGTTTAGACAGGGGGCAGACTGAAGCTTTCTTT.